These 30 T cell receptor beta chains originate from one sample sequenced in a study of T cell responses to AZD1222 COVID-19 vaccine. Assay: immunoSEQ multiplex PCR; the TCRdb copy retains only in-frame clones and omits some. Of some 120,000 clones in the sample, just under 95% were seen once. Sequenced here: peripheral blood, sampled on day 0 of AZD1222 vaccination. The receptors here all came from an adult in good health.

This clone was counted once. CDR3 residues: CSVDARGLAGGNEQFF. Written as DNA, the CDR3 is TGCAGCGTTGATGCAAGAGGACTAGCGGGAGGGAATGAGCAGTTCTTC. V is TRBV29-1 and J is TRBJ2-1; TRBD2 matches at 15 bases. The V segment lost 3 bases and the J segment 7 bases; nucleotides outside the gene matches: 7. Germline-derived CDR1 and CDR2 are SQVTM and ANQGSEA. The CDR3 totals 16 residues.

The chain is built from TRBV6-2 or TRBV6-3 and TRBJ1-2; the D gene is possibly TRBD1 (5 bases). Trimming cost V 0 bases and J 6 bases, with 8 bases left between them. CDR3 size: 13 residues. Germline V gives CDR1 MNHEY, CDR2 SVGEGT. The CDR3 DNA sequence: TGTGCCAGCAGTTACTCGGAGACAGATGGCTACACCTTC. This gives the protein CASSYSETDGYTF.

This chain links TRBV27 with TRBJ2-7; 9 bases agree with TRBD2. With V trimmed by 4 bases and J by 3 bases, 13 bases remained unmatched. CDR3 length: 17 residues. Germline CDR1 is MNHEY and CDR2 is SMNVEV (reference sequence). In DNA, the CDR3 is TGTGCCAGCAGTTCCCAGAAGATAGCGGGAGCGTACTACGAGCAGTACTTC. Translated, it gives CASSSQKIAGAYYEQYF.

The J gene is TRBJ1-1, the V gene TRBV18, with D possibly being TRBD1 (5 bases). Per germline, CDR1 KGHSH and CDR2 LQKENI. The V and J ends lost 3 bases and 4 bases respectively, with 12 bases between them. The CDR3 totals 14 residues. The CDR3 nucleotides read TGTGCCAGCTCACCGGGACGAACGGCCACTGAAGCTTTCTTT. It specifies CASSPGRTATEAFF.

J is TRBJ1-1 and V is TRBV19; D gene uncertain. CDR1 is LNHDA, CDR2 SQIVND, per germline (reference sequence). V lost 3 bases, J lost 1 base, and 12 bases lay in between. The length of the CDR3 is 15 residues. This CDR3 is CASSMVSTANTEAFF. In nucleotides, the CDR3 is TGTGCCAGTAGTATGGTGTCGACGGCGAACACTGAAGCTTTCTTT.

V is TRBV5-4 and J is TRBJ2-1; D ambiguous. Trimming stripped 2 bases from V and 8 bases from J, with 8 bases between. Germline V gene data show CDR1 as SGHNT and CDR2 as YYREEE (reference sequence). This CDR3 has 12 residues. CDR3 amino acids: CASSFDSYEQFF. The CDR3, as DNA: TGTGCCAGCAGCTTTGACTCCTATGAGCAGTTCTTC.

The chain carries TRBV9 and TRBJ2-5; D may be TRBD1 (5 bases). The CDR3 consists of 15 residues. CDR1 and CDR2 from the germline V gene are SGDLS and YYNGEE. Between the trimmed V and J ends, which lost 1 base and 0 bases, there was a span of 10 bases. CDR3 sequence: CASSVTDTYQETQYF. The CDR3 DNA sequence: TGTGCCAGCAGCGTAACGGACACTTACCAAGAGACCCAGTACTTC.

V is TRBV27 and J is TRBJ2-5, with D possibly being TRBD2 (6 bases). This CDR3 region has 14 residues. V was pared by 0 bases and J by 6 bases, with 11 bases between. Germline CDR1 and CDR2: MNHEY and SMNVEV (reference sequence). CDR3 coding DNA: TGTGCCAGCAGTTTATCCGGGGGTGATCAGACCCAGTACTTC. It is translated as CASSLSGGDQTQYF.

The rearrangement uses TRBV6-5 and TRBJ1-6; the D is unclear. The CDR3 is 15 residues long. The germline V gene encodes CDR1 MNHEY and CDR2 SVGAGI. The V end was cut by 6 bases, the J end by 9 bases, with 18 bases between. The CDR3 nucleotides are TGTGCCAGCAGCCGCCGGAGGGAGGAATCTTCACCCCTCCACTTT. It translates to CASSRRREESSPLHF.

The rearrangement uses TRBV7-2 and TRBJ2-2, with D maybe TRBD2 (7 bases). The CDR3 is made up of 16 amino acids. V gave up 8 bases and J gave up 0 bases, with 16 bases separating them. From germline, CDR1 is SGHTA and CDR2 FQGNSA. DNA of the CDR3: TGTGCCAGCCCCGTACGGGGGGCCTCGAACACCGGGGAGCTGTTTTTT. Residues: CASPVRGASNTGELFF.

The chain links TRBV5-8 to TRBJ1-5; tentatively, D is TRBD1 (5 bases). Trimming removed 4 bases at V and 6 bases at J, with 11 bases between. The CDR3 covers 13 residues. Germline loops: CDR1 SGHTS, CDR2 YDEGEE. CDR3 residues: CASSGGWVQPQHF. CDR3 nucleotides: TGTGCCAGCAGCGGGGGTTGGGTTCAGCCCCAGCATTTT.

This clone came up once. The V gene is TRBV7-2, the J gene TRBJ1-5; D unclear. V lost 3 bases to trimming and J lost 2 bases, with 14 bases between them. Looked up from germline, CDR1 is SGHTA and CDR2 is FQGNSA. There are 16 residues in the CDR3. The CDR3 sequence is CASSFSGVRGNQPQHF. As DNA, the CDR3 is TGTGCCAGCAGCTTTAGTGGGGTTCGAGGCAATCAGCCCCAGCATTTT.

The chain couples TRBV19 to TRBJ2-1; 8 positions match TRBD2. This CDR3 is 16 amino acids long. The V gene end was trimmed by 4 bases and the J gene end by 4 bases; junction bases not matched to a gene: 9. CDR1 is LNHDA and CDR2 is SQIVND in the germline V gene (reference sequence). The CDR3 bases are TGTGCCAGTAGTAGTAAGGGTACTAGCGGTTACAATGAGCAGTTCTTC. Translation: CASSSKGTSGYNEQFF.

V is TRBV14 and J is TRBJ2-5; no clear D. V was cut by 0 bases and J by 3 bases, with 11 bases left in between. Per germline, CDR1 SGHDN and CDR2 FVKESK. The CDR3 consists of 15 residues. CDR3: CASSQEVLTKETQYF. CDR3 bases: TGTGCCAGCAGCCAAGAGGTTCTTACCAAAGAGACCCAGTACTTC.

The V gene is TRBV4-3, the J gene TRBJ2-6; D is ambiguous. CDR1 is LGHNA and CDR2 is YSLEER in the germline V gene. The V end lost 0 bases, the J end lost 4 bases, and 7 bases lay between the germline ends. The CDR3 runs to 15 residues. The CDR3 DNA sequence: TGCGCCAGCAGCCAAGATGGTCCAGGGGCCAACGTCCTGACTTTC. Translating gives CASSQDGPGANVLTF.

CDR3 nucleotide sequence: TGTGCCAGCAGCGCGGGGGACAGGGGTTCGGAAGAGACCCAGTACTTC. Translating it yields CASSAGDRGSEETQYF. The chain combines TRBV7-9 with TRBJ2-5, with 10 bases aligning to TRBD1. Germline values: CDR1 SEHNR, CDR2 FQNEAQ (reference sequence). This CDR3 is 16 amino acids long. The trim removed 5 bases at V and 3 bases at J, leaving 9 bases unmatched. The full variable domain, completed using reference TRBV7-9 and TRBJ2-5, is DTGVSQNPRHKITKRGQNVTFRCDPISEHNRLYWYRQTLGQGPEFLTYFQNEAQLEKSRLLSDRFSAERPKGSFSTLEIQRTEQGDSAMYLCASSAGDRGSEETQYFGPGTRLLVL.

This chain uses TRBV30 with TRBJ2-1; D uncertain. CDR3 size: 11 residues. V was clipped by 1 base and J by 4 bases, with 2 bases between them. CDR1 and CDR2 from the germline V gene are GTSNPN and SVGIG (reference sequence). CDR3 residues: CAWSAYNEQFF. CDR3 sequence (DNA): TGTGCCTGGAGTGCTTACAATGAGCAGTTCTTC.

The CDR3 DNA sequence: TGTGCCAGCTCACCTGGACAGGGATTGGGCACTGAAGCTTTCTTT. Translated, it gives CASSPGQGLGTEAFF. The chain is built from TRBV18 and TRBJ1-1, with TRBD1 matching over 8 bases. The V and J ends lost 3 bases and 4 bases, in that order; junction bases with no gene match: 7. The V gene's germline CDR1 is KGHSH and CDR2 LQKENI. This CDR3 spans 15 amino acids.

For the CDR3, the DNA is TGTGCCAGCAGCCAAGAGGCTAGCGGTCCCACAGATACGCAGTATTTT. This gives the protein CASSQEASGPTDTQYF. V usage is TRBV3-1 (or the pseudogene TRBV3-2) and J usage is TRBJ2-3, with 7 bases that match TRBD2. V lost 0 bases, J lost 2 bases, and 5 bases stayed unmatched. Germline V CDR1 and CDR2: LGHDT, YNNKEL (reference sequence). This CDR3 region has 16 residues.

The chain uses TRBV28 and TRBJ1-1; 8 nucleotides match TRBD1. Germline values: CDR1 MDHEN, CDR2 SYDVKM. V was clipped by 3 bases and J by 4 bases; unmatched bases: 4. The CDR3 extends over 14 amino acids. The CDR3 bases are TGTGCCAGCAGTTTGTACCAGGGGGCCACTGAAGCTTTCTTT. It yields the protein CASSLYQGATEAFF.

In its sample, this clone was seen once. The genes are TRBV10-1 and TRBJ2-5, with 11 bases that match TRBD1. Per the germline V gene, CDR1 is WNHNN and CDR2 is SYGVQD (reference sequence). V lost 6 bases to trimming and J lost 4 bases; unmatched junction nucleotides: 4. The CDR3 sequence is 14 residues long. The chain's CDR3 is CASSAGTGGETQYF. CDR3 DNA sequence: TGCGCCAGCAGCGCAGGGACAGGGGGAGAGACCCAGTACTTC.

The V call is TRBV9, the J call TRBJ1-1; 7 bases are shared with TRBD1. J gave up 1 base and V 4 bases, and 10 bases lay outside the gene matches. Germline CDR1 reads SGDLS; CDR2 reads YYNGEE. The CDR3 totals 16 residues. The DNA for the CDR3 is TGTGCCAGCAGCCCAGGGGGGACAGTCAGGAACACTGAAGCTTTCTTT. Translated: CASSPGGTVRNTEAFF. Filled out from reference TRBV9 and TRBJ1-1, the complete variable domain reads DSGVTQTPKHLITATGQRVTLRCSPRSGDLSVYWYQQSLDQGLQFLIQYYNGEERAKGNILERFSAQQFPDLHSELNLSSLELGDSALYFCASSPGGTVRNTEAFFGQGTRLTVV.

This clone was detected only once. This chain uses TRBV5-1 with TRBJ2-7; 9 bases line up with TRBD2. The J segment lost 8 bases and the V segment lost 4 bases, leaving 16 bases of the junction unmatched. This CDR3 contains 16 residues. CDR1 and CDR2 from the germline V gene are SGHRS and YFSETQ. Here the CDR3 reads CASSRRLAEDSTQQYF. DNA for the CDR3: TGCGCCAGCAGCAGGCGACTAGCGGAGGATTCTACGCAGCAGTACTTC.

The chain has TRBV6-1 and TRBJ2-7, with D possibly TRBD1 on 6 matching bases. V gave up 2 bases and J gave up 3 bases, with 17 bases separating them. The CDR3 has 16 residues. CDR1 and CDR2 from the germline V gene are MNHNS and SASEGT. CDR3 sequence: CASSESYREYFYEQYF. In nucleotides, the CDR3 is TGTGCCAGCAGTGAATCCTACAGGGAGTACTTCTACGAGCAGTACTTC.

This clone came up once. The V and J genes are TRBV5-5 and TRBJ1-4; the D is unclear. Looked up from germline, CDR1 is SGHKS and CDR2 is YYEKEE (reference sequence). The CDR3 extends over 11 amino acids. Trimming shortened V by 5 bases and J by 7 bases, and 6 bases separated the two germline ends. The CDR3 spells CASSRTEKLFF. The DNA of the CDR3 is TGTGCCAGCAGTCGAACTGAAAAACTGTTTTTT.

Points on this clone: The junction shows a germline mismatch at one end, possibly a read error. This chain connects TRBV7-2 to TRBJ1-5; TRBD1 is a possible D gene (5 bases). Germline values: CDR1 SGHTA, CDR2 FQGNSA. The CDR3 contains 15 residues. The CDR3 reads CASSLGLISHQPQHF. CDR3 coding DNA: TGTGCCAGCAGCTTGGGGCTGATTAGCCATCAGCCCCAGCATTTT.

The chain links TRBV24-1 to TRBJ2-7; possible D gene TRBD2, 5 bases. The V gene's germline CDR1 is KGHDR and CDR2 SFDVKD. V dropped 5 bases and J dropped 3 bases, with 16 bases sitting between them. The CDR3 spans 15 residues. The DNA for the CDR3 is TGTGCCACCAGTGTCTCTACGCAGCGGAGCTACGAGCAGTACTTC. This sequence encodes CATSVSTQRSYEQYF.

The chain couples TRBV12-3 or TRBV12-4 to TRBJ1-2; TRBD1 might be the D (6 bases). V was pared by 3 bases and J by 8 bases, with 13 bases between. This CDR3 spans 13 amino acids. CDR3 bases: TGTGCCAGCAGTTTGGCAGGGGTGGAGGGCTACACCTTC. Amino acids: CASSLAGVEGYTF.

The chain combines TRBV7-9 with TRBJ1-5; TRBD1 matches at 10 bases. Per the germline V gene, CDR1 is SEHNR and CDR2 is FQNEAQ (reference sequence). Trimming at V came to 6 bases and at J to 4 bases, leaving 6 bases not matched to a gene. The CDR3 is 15 amino acids. The CDR3, as DNA: TGTGCCAGCAGTGAGACGGGACAGGGGAATCAGCCCCAGCATTTT. This encodes CASSETGQGNQPQHF.

This clone was detected only once. The V call is TRBV9, the J call TRBJ1-2; D is possibly TRBD1 (5 bases). From germline, CDR1 is SGDLS and CDR2 YYNGEE. This CDR3 is built from 12 residues. V lost 2 bases, J lost 8 bases, and 10 bases lay in between. The CDR3 DNA reads TGTGCCAGCAGCGTCGCGGGGGAAGGCTACACCTTC. Protein sequence: CASSVAGEGYTF.